The T cell receptor (beta chain) described here comes from a study of T cell changes during pregnancy in multiple sclerosis. Clones were read by immunoSEQ multiplex PCR, and TCRdb kept only the in-frame ones, dropping some. The sample contains tens of thousands of clones, just under 95% of which appear only once. Deletions cut 5 bases from V and 1 base from J, with 12 bases between. CDR1 SGHVS and CDR2 FQNEAQ come from the germline V gene. This CDR3 comprises 15 residues. The TCR originated in a female donor with multiple sclerosis, enrolled in a pregnancy study. The chain links TRBV7-8 to TRBJ1-3; D might be TRBD1 (6 bases). This material consisted of peripheral blood, taken in the first trimester of pregnancy. This CDR3 reads CASSPRTVSGNTIYF. Written as DNA, the CDR3 is TGTGCCAGCAGCCCTCGGACAGTTTCTGGAAACACCATATATTTT. The full variable domain, its missing parts supplied by reference TRBV7-8 and TRBJ1-3, is GAGVSQSPRYKVAKRGQDVALRCDPISGHVSLFWYQQALGQGPEFLTYFQNEAQLDKSGLPSDRFFAERPEGSVSTLKIQRTQQEDSAVYLCASSPRTVSGNTIYFGEGSWLTVV.